This entry lists 29 T cell receptor beta chains sequenced from one sample in a study of blood T cell repertoires in COVID-19. The repertoire was sequenced with immunoSEQ multiplex PCR; TCRdb's copy has only in-frame clones and lacks some. The repertoire includes around 68,000 clones, around 86% of them detected once, and about 7% sits in the top ten. The sequenced sample consisted of peripheral blood. These receptors originate from a man aged 50-60 years with active COVID-19.

The chain combines TRBV5-1 with TRBJ2-1; tentative D call: TRBD1 (6 bases). The CDR3 loop spans 13 amino acids. Germline CDR1 reads SGHRS; CDR2 reads YFSETQ. Deletions cut 0 bases from V and 8 bases from J, with 9 bases between. This CDR3 is CASSLVGADEQFF. The DNA for the CDR3 is TGCGCCAGCAGCTTGGTGGGGGCGGATGAGCAGTTCTTC. Full variable domain (missing parts from reference TRBV5-1 and TRBJ2-1): KAGVTQTPRYLIKTRGQQVTLSCSPISGHRSVSWYQQTPGQGLQFLFEYFSETQRNKGNFPGRFSGRQFSNSRSEMNVSTLELGDSALYLCASSLVGADEQFFGPGTRLTVL.

This sequence joins TRBV6-2 or TRBV6-3 and TRBJ1-1, with a possible D match to TRBD1 (5 bases). This CDR3 has 15 residues. CDR1 is MNHEY, CDR2 SVGEGT, per germline. Deletions cut 2 bases from V and 4 bases from J, with 14 bases between. As DNA, the CDR3 is TGTGCCAGCAGTTACCTGTCGGTGGGGCTCACTGAAGCTTTCTTT. Translation gives CASSYLSVGLTEAFF.

This chain uses TRBV9 with TRBJ2-3; 7 bases are a match to TRBD2. The ends lost 3 bases at V and 4 bases at J; junction bases unmatched: 14. The CDR3 contains 17 residues. The germline gives CDR1 SGDLS, CDR2 YYNGEE. The CDR3, as DNA: TGTGCCAGCAGCGCCTCCGGGGGGAATTCATCCCCAGATACGCAGTATTTT. Its protein product is CASSASGGNSSPDTQYF.

The sample holds a few counts of this clone. The rearrangement uses TRBV12-5 and TRBJ2-1; TRBD1 matches 9 bases. CDR1 LGHNT and CDR2 FRNRAP come from the germline V gene. The J segment lost 1 base and the V segment lost 6 bases, leaving 4 bases of the junction unmatched. The CDR3 runs to 15 residues. In nucleotides, the CDR3 is TGTGCTAGTGGGTCTGGACAGGGGTCCTACAATGAGCAGTTCTTC. It translates to CASGSGQGSYNEQFF. The complete variable domain, with remaining parts taken from reference TRBV12-5 and TRBJ2-1, reads DARVTQTPRHKVTEMGQEVTMRCQPILGHNTVFWYRQTMMQGLELLAYFRNRAPLDDSGMPKDRFSAEMPDATLATLKIQPSEPRDSAVYFCASGSGQGSYNEQFFGPGTRLTVL.

This chain links TRBV19 with TRBJ2-7, with 7 nucleotides matching TRBD1. V dropped 3 bases and J dropped 3; count of bases not matched to a gene: 2. This CDR3 is 13 amino acids long. Germline V gene lookup returns CDR1 LNHDA and CDR2 SQIVND (reference sequence). The CDR3 DNA sequence: TGTGCCAGTAGTATGACAGGGTTCTACGAGCAGTACTTC. It encodes CASSMTGFYEQYF.

The gene calls are TRBV5-6 and TRBJ1-2, with D unresolved. The CDR3 length is 14 residues. Trimming shortened V by 4 bases and J by 4 bases, and 14 bases separated the two germline ends. Germline V gene sequence: CDR1 SGHDT, CDR2 YYEEEE. CDR3 in amino acids: CASSILQRTYGYTF. In nucleotides, the CDR3 is TGTGCCAGCAGCATCCTACAGCGGACCTATGGCTACACCTTC.

The chain recombines TRBV27 with TRBJ1-2, with 11 bases aligning to TRBD1. The CDR3 spans 15 residues. Germline loops: CDR1 MNHEY, CDR2 SMNVEV (reference sequence). Trimming took 6 bases from V and 7 from J; bases not matched to a gene: 10. The CDR3 coding sequence is TGTGCCAGCAGCGAACAGGACAGGGGGCGAGGTGGCTACACCTTC. This translates into CASSEQDRGRGGYTF.

The rearrangement joins TRBV4-3 to TRBJ2-1, with a weak D call TRBD1 (7 bases). Trimming removed 0 bases at V and 12 bases at J, with 24 bases between. From germline, CDR1 is LGHNA and CDR2 YSLEER. The length of the CDR3 is 17 residues. This CDR3 reads CASSQDWGQLPSEGQFF. The CDR3 DNA reads TGCGCCAGCAGCCAAGATTGGGGACAGTTACCCTCGGAGGGGCAGTTCTTC.

The gene calls are TRBV5-1 and TRBJ1-4; perhaps TRBD1 as D (6 bases). This CDR3 contains 14 residues. Looked up from germline, CDR1 is SGHRS and CDR2 is YFSETQ. V was shortened by 2 bases and J by 7 bases, with 12 bases between the two germline ends. CDR3 sequence reads: CASSLQEQGEKLFF. CDR3 sequence (DNA): TGCGCCAGCAGCTTACAGGAACAGGGTGAAAAACTGTTTTTT.

The chain links TRBV5-5 to TRBJ2-1; D is undetermined. Trimming left V 0 bases short and J 8 bases short, with 12 bases between. Germline V lookup: CDR1 SGHKS, CDR2 YYEKEE (reference sequence). The CDR3 length is 14 residues. The CDR3 DNA is TGTGCCAGCAGCTTGGAGCCACTACGGGATGAGCAGTTCTTC. Amino acids: CASSLEPLRDEQFF.

The J gene is TRBJ2-2, the V gene TRBV27; the D gene is possibly TRBD1 (5 bases). The germline V and J ends were trimmed by 5 bases and 0 bases, with 19 bases remaining between them. Looked up from germline, CDR1 is MNHEY and CDR2 is SMNVEV (reference sequence). The CDR3 is 18 amino acids. The CDR3 DNA reads TGTGCCAGCAGTCCCTCCACCGACAGTCATACGAACACCGGGGAGCTGTTTTTT. As protein: CASSPSTDSHTNTGELFF.

The J gene is TRBJ1-2, the V gene TRBV30, with 11 bases aligning to TRBD1. The germline CDR1 and CDR2 sequences are GTSNPN and SVGIG (reference sequence). With 0 bases clipped from V and 8 bases from J, the junction kept 8 bases outside the gene matches. This CDR3 is built from 15 residues. The CDR3 sequence is CAWSVPDRGLWGYTF. The CDR3 coding sequence is TGTGCCTGGAGTGTGCCGGACAGGGGGCTCTGGGGCTACACCTTC.

The V gene is TRBV28, the J gene TRBJ2-7; unclear D gene. CDR3 size: 16 residues. Trimming took 6 bases from V and 5 from J, leaving 23 bases between them. The germline CDR1 and CDR2 sequences are MDHEN and SYDVKM. The CDR3 reads CASSLPGHTTVDEQYF. The CDR3 DNA reads as TGTGCCAGCAGCCTGCCTGGGCACACGACGGTTGACGAGCAGTACTTC. The full variable domain, in which reference TRBV28 and TRBJ2-7 provide the parts outside the CDR3, is DVKVTQSSRYLVKRTGEKVFLECVQDMDHENMFWYRQDPGLGLRLIYFSYDVKMKEKGDIPEGYSVSREKKERFSLILESASTNQTSMYLCASSLPGHTTVDEQYFGPGTRLTVT.

The gene calls are TRBV28 and TRBJ2-7; 10 bases agree with TRBD2. Germline V gene data show CDR1 as MDHEN and CDR2 as SYDVKM. The CDR3 has 15 residues. V lost 4 bases and J lost 5; bases outside the gene matches: 8. CDR3 DNA sequence: TGTGCCAGCAGTTCACTAGCGGGAAGGAGGAACGAGCAGTACTTC. Translating gives CASSSLAGRRNEQYF.

This chain joins TRBV27 and TRBJ2-4, with TRBD1 as a possible D gene (6 bases). Trimming pared 6 bases from V and 6 bases from J, leaving 12 bases between. CDR3 length equals 13 residues. The V gene's germline CDR1 is MNHEY and CDR2 SMNVEV (reference sequence). CDR3: CASRRTALNIQYF. The CDR3 DNA reads as TGTGCCAGCAGGAGGACAGCTTTAAACATTCAGTACTTC.

This sequence joins TRBV18 and TRBJ1-1; a possible D gene is TRBD1 (5 bases). The CDR3 contains 14 residues. The ends were cut back, 3 bases at V and 4 bases at J, with 12 bases in the middle. Germline CDR1 and CDR2: KGHSH and LQKENI. The CDR3: CASSPSTGSTEAFF. The CDR3 bases are TGTGCCAGCTCACCCTCTACAGGTTCCACTGAAGCTTTCTTT. Variable domain in full (rest from reference TRBV18 and TRBJ1-1): NAGVMQNPRHLVRRRGQEARLRCSPMKGHSHVYWYRQLPEEGLKFMVYLQKENIIDESGMPKERFSAEFPKEGPSILRIQQVVRGDSAAYFCASSPSTGSTEAFFGQGTRLTVV.

The chain combines TRBV27 with TRBJ2-7, with TRBD2 matching 11 bases. V was clipped by 2 bases and J by 5 bases; unmatched bases: 5. Per germline, CDR1 MNHEY and CDR2 SMNVEV (reference sequence). This CDR3 is built from 15 residues. The CDR3 bases are TGTGCCAGCAGTTTAATAGCGGGGGGGCTTCACGAGCAGTACTTC. Translated, it gives CASSLIAGGLHEQYF.

The chain has TRBV28 and TRBJ2-1, with a weak D call TRBD1 (7 bases). The length of the CDR3 is 13 residues. The V gene's germline CDR1 is MDHEN and CDR2 SYDVKM. The V end was cut by 8 bases, the J end by 3 bases, with 11 bases between. The CDR3 nucleotides are TGTGCCAGCGCGGGACAGCTCTACAATGAGCAGTTCTTC. Translated, it gives CASAGQLYNEQFF.

The chain uses TRBV3-1 (or the pseudogene TRBV3-2) and TRBJ1-1, with 10 bases that match TRBD1. The CDR3 is made up of 14 amino acids. The V gene's germline CDR1 is LGHDT and CDR2 YNNKEL (reference sequence). The junction had 5 bases not matched to a gene; V was cut back by 4 bases and J by 6 bases. Written as DNA, the CDR3 is TGTGCCAGCAGCCTTGGGACAGGGGAGGCTGAAGCTTTCTTT. Translation gives CASSLGTGEAEAFF.

The CDR3 region has the DNA TGTGCCAGCAGTGCCGGGACAGGTTTCCCGAACACTGAAGCTTTCTTT. Translating gives CASSAGTGFPNTEAFF. This chain joins TRBV27 and TRBJ1-1, with 8 bases that match TRBD1. There are 16 residues in the CDR3. Trimming cost V 5 bases and J 1 base; bases outside gene matches: 9. Germline V gene lookup returns CDR1 MNHEY and CDR2 SMNVEV (reference sequence).

J is TRBJ2-3 and V is TRBV11-2; TRBD2 is a possible D gene (6 bases). Germline V lookup: CDR1 SGHAT, CDR2 FQNNGV. The CDR3 runs to 16 residues. The V end lost 0 bases, the J end lost 2 bases, and 12 bases lay between the germline ends. CDR3 nucleotides: TGTGCCAGCAGCTTAGATTGGGGCGGGACCACAGATACGCAGTATTTT. As protein: CASSLDWGGTTDTQYF.

V and J are TRBV7-2 and TRBJ2-7; possibly TRBD2 for D (6 bases). The CDR3 consists of 15 residues. Trimming cost V 5 bases and J 1 base, with 15 bases left between them. Germline V CDR1 and CDR2: SGHTA, FQGNSA. CDR3 nucleotide sequence: TGTGCCAGCAGCCCGCGACGAAGCGGGTCCTACGAGCAGTACTTC. Protein: CASSPRRSGSYEQYF.

The gene calls are TRBV5-1 and TRBJ2-2, with 9 bases aligning to TRBD1. Germline loops: CDR1 SGHRS, CDR2 YFSETQ. With V trimmed by 4 bases and J by 5 bases, 9 bases remained unmatched. The CDR3 sequence is 16 residues long. CDR3 bases: TGCGCCAGCAGCGGCACAGGGGGCGCGCAAACCGGGGAGCTGTTTTTT. This gives the protein CASSGTGGAQTGELFF.

This sequence joins TRBV27 and TRBJ2-2; 8 nucleotides line up with TRBD1. CDR1 is MNHEY and CDR2 is SMNVEV in the germline V gene (reference sequence). Trimming removed 5 bases from V and 4 bases from J; junction bases left unmatched: 6. The CDR3 contains 15 residues. CDR3: CASSAWDRITGELFF. Written as DNA, the CDR3 is TGTGCCAGCAGTGCTTGGGACAGGATCACCGGGGAGCTGTTTTTT.

The genes are TRBV5-4 and TRBJ1-3; 11 nucleotides line up with TRBD1. V dropped 3 bases and J dropped 0; count of bases not matched to a gene: 2. CDR1 and CDR2 from the germline V gene are SGHNT and YYREEE (reference sequence). The CDR3 runs 16 residues. The CDR3 loop is CASSWDRGSSGNTIYF. CDR3 nucleotides: TGTGCCAGCAGCTGGGACAGGGGGTCCTCTGGAAACACCATATATTTT.

This chain links TRBV6-5 with TRBJ2-7, with 9 bases identical to TRBD1. After removal of 4 bases from V and 3 bases from J, the junction contained 4 bases not matched to a gene. Germline V CDR1 and CDR2: MNHEY, SVGAGI. CDR3 length: 14 residues. This CDR3 is CASSSPGQGYEQYF. Here the CDR3 DNA reads TGTGCCAGCAGTTCACCGGGACAGGGCTACGAGCAGTACTTC.

The chain employs TRBV6-6 and TRBJ2-5, with D tentatively TRBD1 or TRBD2 (6 bases each). Between the trimmed V and J ends, which lost 7 bases and 1 base, there was a span of 10 bases. This CDR3 spans 13 amino acids. Germline CDR1 is MNHNY and CDR2 is SVGAGI (reference sequence). For the CDR3, the DNA is TGTGCCAGCACTCGGGGGCGCCAAGAGACCCAGTACTTC. Translation gives CASTRGRQETQYF.

The rearrangement joins TRBV19 to TRBJ2-3; 12 nucleotides align to TRBD2. Looked up from germline, CDR1 is LNHDA and CDR2 is SQIVND (reference sequence). The CDR3 consists of 16 residues. J was trimmed by 1 base and V by 5 bases; bases with no gene match: 4. CDR3 amino acids: CASSVLAGGRTDTQYF. For the CDR3, the DNA is TGTGCCAGTAGTGTCCTAGCGGGGGGGCGCACAGATACGCAGTATTTT.

The rearrangement joins TRBV12-5 to TRBJ2-1, with 15 nucleotides matching TRBD2. CDR1 and CDR2 from the germline V gene are LGHNT and FRNRAP. The V and J ends lost 6 bases and 8 bases, in that order; junction bases with no gene match: 8. CDR3 size: 16 residues. The CDR3 loop reads CASGVGLAGGFDEQFF. CDR3 sequence (DNA): TGTGCTAGTGGGGTCGGACTAGCGGGAGGGTTCGATGAGCAGTTCTTC. The full variable domain, completed using reference TRBV12-5 and TRBJ2-1, is DARVTQTPRHKVTEMGQEVTMRCQPILGHNTVFWYRQTMMQGLELLAYFRNRAPLDDSGMPKDRFSAEMPDATLATLKIQPSEPRDSAVYFCASGVGLAGGFDEQFFGPGTRLTVL.